Detailed here is one T cell receptor beta chain. The RNA, about 0.5 to 1 ug, was put through reverse transcription using random hexamers. TCRdb called the immunoSEQ multiplex PCR reads again in MiXCR, with one record for every CDR3 protein. Counted here are some 100,000 distinct CDR3 sequences, approximately 95% occurring once; the ten biggest clones make up more than 0.3%. Between the trimmed V and J ends, which lost 3 bases and 2 bases, there was a span of 14 bases. The V gene's germline CDR1 is SEHNR and CDR2 FQNEAQ (reference sequence). This CDR3 spans 17 amino acids. TCR beta sequences were obtained from blood CD8+ and CD4+ T cells. TEMRA cells were FACS-enriched, while CD8+ and CD4+ T cells were negatively isolated. This sample is drawn from a study of CD8 T cells in Susac syndrome.

The sequence was obtained from a human donor with Susac syndrome. Sequenced sample: CD8+ T cells from PBMCs. This rearrangement joins TRBV7-9 to TRBJ2-6; D uncertain. The CDR3 nucleotides are TGTGCCAGCAGCTTCACGGACCCGAGCGCTGGGGCCAACGTCCTGACTTTC. Translated: CASSFTDPSAGANVLTF.